The TCR beta chain under discussion was sequenced for a study of shared clonotypes between healthy human individuals. Study details: Per donor, three plates held CD4 naive cells, three held CD4 memory, two held CD8 naive and one held CD8 memory.

Findings and limits, study-wide: Enrolling few donors narrowed the genetic and exposure-history diversity that was represented. The study's rarefaction showed incomplete sorted-subset sequencing despite large depth.

Terminally differentiated effector memory CD45RA+ cells were left out of the naive CD8 fraction, which was CD45RO-negative and positively selected for CCR7. Note on this clone: Its antigen is as yet unknown.

TCRdb's table, derived via immunoSEQ multiplex PCR, lists solely in-frame clones and lacks some. The sample contains about 2 million clones, over 85% of which appear only once. V shed 3 bases and J 7 bases; nucleotides not matched to a gene: 11. The germline gives CDR1 SNHLY, CDR2 FYNNEI. CDR3 length: 16 amino acids. V usage is TRBV2 and J usage is TRBJ2-1, with TRBD1 matching 8 bases. The source material was naive CD8+ T cells sorted from blood. The clonotype originates from a man between 18 and 35 years old in good health. CDR3 amino acids: CASSDPGQGASNEQFF. The CDR3 DNA follows: TGTGCCAGCAGTGATCCTGGGCAGGGGGCATCGAATGAGCAGTTCTTC.